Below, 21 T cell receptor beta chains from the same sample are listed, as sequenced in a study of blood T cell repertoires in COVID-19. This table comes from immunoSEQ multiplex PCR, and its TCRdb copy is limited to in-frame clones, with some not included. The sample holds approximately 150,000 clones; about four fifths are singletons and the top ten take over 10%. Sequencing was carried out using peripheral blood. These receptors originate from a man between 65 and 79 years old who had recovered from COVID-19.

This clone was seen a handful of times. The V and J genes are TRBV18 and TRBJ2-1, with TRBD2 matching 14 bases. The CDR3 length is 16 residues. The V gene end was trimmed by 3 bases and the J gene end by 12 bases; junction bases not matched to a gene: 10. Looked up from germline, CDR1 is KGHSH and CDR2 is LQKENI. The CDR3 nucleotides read TGTGCCAGCTCACCCGCCATGGGACTAGCGGGAGTGGTGCAGTTCTTC. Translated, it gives CASSPAMGLAGVVQFF.

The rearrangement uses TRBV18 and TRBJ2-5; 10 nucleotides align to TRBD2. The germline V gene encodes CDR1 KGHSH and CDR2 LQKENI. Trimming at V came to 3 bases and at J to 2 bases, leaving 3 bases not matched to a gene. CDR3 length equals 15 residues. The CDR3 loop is CASSPVAGGQETQYF. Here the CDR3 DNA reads TGTGCCAGCTCACCCGTAGCGGGGGGACAAGAGACCCAGTACTTC.

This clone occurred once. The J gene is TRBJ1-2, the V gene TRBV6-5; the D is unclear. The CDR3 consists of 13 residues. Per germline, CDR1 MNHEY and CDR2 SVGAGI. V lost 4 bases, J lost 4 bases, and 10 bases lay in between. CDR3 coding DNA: TGTGCCAGCAGTTTACTTCCAGGCTATGGCTACACCTTC. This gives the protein CASSLLPGYGYTF.

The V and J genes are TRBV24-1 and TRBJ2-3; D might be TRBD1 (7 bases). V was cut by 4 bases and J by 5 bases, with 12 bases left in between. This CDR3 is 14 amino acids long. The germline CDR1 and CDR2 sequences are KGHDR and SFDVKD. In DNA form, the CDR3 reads TGTGCCACCAGTGAACCTCAGGGGGGAGATACGCAGTATTTT. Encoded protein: CATSEPQGGDTQYF.

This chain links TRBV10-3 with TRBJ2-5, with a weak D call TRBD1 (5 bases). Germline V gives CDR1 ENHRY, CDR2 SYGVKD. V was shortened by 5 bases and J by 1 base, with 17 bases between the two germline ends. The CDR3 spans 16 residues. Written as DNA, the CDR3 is TGTGCCATCAGTAAAACACTGGATGGGGCCCAAGAGACCCAGTACTTC. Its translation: CAISKTLDGAQETQYF.

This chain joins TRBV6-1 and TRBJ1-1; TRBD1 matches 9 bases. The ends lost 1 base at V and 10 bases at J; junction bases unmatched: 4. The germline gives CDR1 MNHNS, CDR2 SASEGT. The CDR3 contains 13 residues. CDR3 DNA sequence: TGTGCCAGCAGTGAAGTAAACAGGGGGCGAGCTTTCTTT. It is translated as CASSEVNRGRAFF.

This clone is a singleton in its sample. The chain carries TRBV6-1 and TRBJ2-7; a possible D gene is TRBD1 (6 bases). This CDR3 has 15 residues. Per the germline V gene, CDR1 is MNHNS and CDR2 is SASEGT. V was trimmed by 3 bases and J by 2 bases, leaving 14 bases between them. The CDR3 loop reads CASSEDSFSPYEQYF. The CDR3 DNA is TGTGCCAGCAGTGAGGACAGTTTCTCGCCCTACGAGCAGTACTTC.

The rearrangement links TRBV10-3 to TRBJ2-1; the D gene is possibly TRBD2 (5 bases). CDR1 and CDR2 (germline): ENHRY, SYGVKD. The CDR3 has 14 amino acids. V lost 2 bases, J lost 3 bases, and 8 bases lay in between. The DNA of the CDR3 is TGTGCCATCAGTGAGCGAGCGGACTACAATGAGCAGTTCTTC. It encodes CAISERADYNEQFF.

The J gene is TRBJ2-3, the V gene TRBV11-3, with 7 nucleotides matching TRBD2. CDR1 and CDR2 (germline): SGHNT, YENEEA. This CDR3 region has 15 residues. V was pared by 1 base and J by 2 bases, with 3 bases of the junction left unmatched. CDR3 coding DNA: TGTGCCAGCAGCTTAGGGGACTACCCCACAGATACGCAGTATTTT. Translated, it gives CASSLGDYPTDTQYF.

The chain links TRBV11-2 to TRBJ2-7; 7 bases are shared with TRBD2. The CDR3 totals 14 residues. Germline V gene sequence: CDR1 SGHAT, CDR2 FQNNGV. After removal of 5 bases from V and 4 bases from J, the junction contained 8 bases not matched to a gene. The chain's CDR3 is CASSPLTSRYEQYF. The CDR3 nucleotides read TGTGCCAGCAGCCCCTTGACTAGCAGGTACGAGCAGTACTTC.

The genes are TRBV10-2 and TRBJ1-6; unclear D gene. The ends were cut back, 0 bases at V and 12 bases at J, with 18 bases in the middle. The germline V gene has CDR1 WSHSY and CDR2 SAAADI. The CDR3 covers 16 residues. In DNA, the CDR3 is TGCGCCAGCAGTGAGTCCATAGCGACTGCGGTTGTACCCCTCCACTTT. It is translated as CASSESIATAVVPLHF.

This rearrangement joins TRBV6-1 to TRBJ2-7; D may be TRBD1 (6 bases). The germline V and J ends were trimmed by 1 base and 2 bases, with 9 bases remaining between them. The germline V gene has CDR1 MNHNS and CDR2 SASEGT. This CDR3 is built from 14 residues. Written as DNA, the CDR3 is TGTGCCAGCAGTGAAGATGGGACAACCTACGAGCAGTACTTC. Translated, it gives CASSEDGTTYEQYF.

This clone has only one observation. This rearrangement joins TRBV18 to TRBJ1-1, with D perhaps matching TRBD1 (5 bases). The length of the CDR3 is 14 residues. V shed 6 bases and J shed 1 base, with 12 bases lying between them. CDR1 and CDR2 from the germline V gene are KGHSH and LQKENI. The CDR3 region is CASSPDRQNTEAFF. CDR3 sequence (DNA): TGTGCCAGCTCCCCTGACAGACAGAACACTGAAGCTTTCTTT.

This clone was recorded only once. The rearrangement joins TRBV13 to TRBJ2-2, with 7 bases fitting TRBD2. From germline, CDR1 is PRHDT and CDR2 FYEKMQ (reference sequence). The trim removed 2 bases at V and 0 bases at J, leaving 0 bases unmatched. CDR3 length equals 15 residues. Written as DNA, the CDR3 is TGTGCCAGCAGCTTAAGCGGGACGAACACCGGGGAGCTGTTTTTT. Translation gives CASSLSGTNTGELFF.

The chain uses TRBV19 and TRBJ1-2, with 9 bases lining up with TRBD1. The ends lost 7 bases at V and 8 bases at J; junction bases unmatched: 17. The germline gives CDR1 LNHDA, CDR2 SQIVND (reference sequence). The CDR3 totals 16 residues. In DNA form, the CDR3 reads TGTGCCAGTACCGACCGGGACAGGGCTCTCAGTGGCGGCTACACCTTC. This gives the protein CASTDRDRALSGGYTF.

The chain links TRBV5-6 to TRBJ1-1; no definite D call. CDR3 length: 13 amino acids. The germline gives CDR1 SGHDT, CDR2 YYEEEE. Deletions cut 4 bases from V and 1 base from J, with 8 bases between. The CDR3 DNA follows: TGTGCCAGCAGCCCTGGAGAGAACACTGAAGCTTTCTTT. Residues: CASSPGENTEAFF.

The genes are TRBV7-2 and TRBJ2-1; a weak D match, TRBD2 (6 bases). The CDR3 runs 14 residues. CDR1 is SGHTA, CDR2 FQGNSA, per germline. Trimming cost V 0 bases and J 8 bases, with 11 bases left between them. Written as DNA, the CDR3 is TGTGCCAGCAGCTTAGCGGGAGGTAGCGATGAGCAGTTCTTC. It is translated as CASSLAGGSDEQFF.

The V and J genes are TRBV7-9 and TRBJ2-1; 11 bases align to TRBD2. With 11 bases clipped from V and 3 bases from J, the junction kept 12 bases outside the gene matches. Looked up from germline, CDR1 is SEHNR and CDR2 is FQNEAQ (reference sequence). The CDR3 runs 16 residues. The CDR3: CAVPGPTSGVYNEQFF. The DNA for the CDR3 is TGTGCCGTTCCAGGGCCGACTAGCGGGGTCTACAATGAGCAGTTCTTC. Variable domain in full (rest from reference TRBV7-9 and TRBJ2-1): DTGVSQNPRHKITKRGQNVTFRCDPISEHNRLYWYRQTLGQGPEFLTYFQNEAQLEKSRLLSDRFSAERPKGSFSTLEIQRTEQGDSAMYLCAVPGPTSGVYNEQFFGPGTRLTVL.

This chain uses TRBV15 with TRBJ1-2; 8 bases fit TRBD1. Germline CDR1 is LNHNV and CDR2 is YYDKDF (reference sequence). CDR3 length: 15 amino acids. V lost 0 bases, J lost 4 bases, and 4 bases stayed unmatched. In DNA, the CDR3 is TGTGCCACCAGCAGAGACAGGGGGCCACTCTATGGCTACACCTTC. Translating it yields CATSRDRGPLYGYTF. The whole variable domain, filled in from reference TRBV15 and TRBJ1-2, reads DAMVIQNPRYQVTQFGKPVTLSCSQTLNHNVMYWYQQKSSQAPKLLFHYYDKDFNNEADTPDNFQSRRPNTSFCFLDIRSPGLGDTAMYLCATSRDRGPLYGYTFGSGTRLTVV.

The CDR3 is CASSALAGVFETQYF. CDR3 nucleotide sequence: TGTGCCAGCAGCGCGCTAGCGGGAGTGTTTGAGACCCAGTACTTC. This chain connects TRBV9 to TRBJ2-5; 10 nucleotides line up with TRBD2. The trim removed 3 bases at V and 5 bases at J, leaving 7 bases unmatched. The CDR3 loop spans 15 amino acids. The V gene's germline CDR1 is SGDLS and CDR2 YYNGEE.

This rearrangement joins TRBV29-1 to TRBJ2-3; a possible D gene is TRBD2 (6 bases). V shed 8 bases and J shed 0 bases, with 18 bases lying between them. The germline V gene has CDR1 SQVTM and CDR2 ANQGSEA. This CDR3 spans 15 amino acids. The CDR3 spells CSPPGSGTSTDTQYF. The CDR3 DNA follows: TGCAGCCCCCCAGGTAGCGGAACTAGCACAGATACGCAGTATTTT.